One and the same sample provided the 10 T cell receptor beta chains below, sequenced in a study of PD-1 blockade in classical Hodgkin lymphoma. The sample's time point: cycle 4 day 1 (C4D1), after more than five weeks of nivolumab. Each of the patients experienced relapse following autologous stem cell transplantation, and their brentuximab vedotin exposure differed. Magnetic negative selection of thawed PBMCs was the method by which CD4+ T cells were purified. TCRdb keeps only in-frame clones here, not all; method: immunoSEQ multiplex PCR. Counted here are more than 25,000 clones, around 83% occurring once; the ten biggest clones make up about 2.4%. Sample: CD4+ T cells from blood, taken before the fourth cycle of nivolumab. These receptors were collected from a human donor with classical Hodgkin lymphoma.

V is TRBV5-4 and J is TRBJ2-7; 8 nucleotides match TRBD2. V trimming: 4 bases; J trimming: 3 bases; junction bases outside the gene matches: 6. Germline loops: CDR1 SGHNT, CDR2 YYREEE (reference sequence). The CDR3 has 14 residues. CDR3 sequence: CASSLGTSIYEQYF. The CDR3 coding sequence is TGTGCCAGCAGCCTAGGGACTAGTATCTACGAGCAGTACTTC.

This chain connects TRBV7-2 to TRBJ2-7; 9 positions match TRBD2. The CDR3 contains 15 residues. Germline V CDR1 and CDR2: SGHTA, FQGNSA. Trimming took 0 bases from V and 3 from J; bases not matched to a gene: 3. In nucleotides, the CDR3 is TGTGCCAGCAGCTTAGCTAGCGGGAGTATCTACGAGCAGTACTTC. Its protein product is CASSLASGSIYEQYF.

V and J are TRBV9 and TRBJ2-1; 8 bases match TRBD1. Germline assignment: CDR1 SGDLS and CDR2 YYNGEE. Losses at the gene ends were 1 base for V and 4 bases for J; bases not matched to a gene: 4. The CDR3 loop spans 15 amino acids. DNA of the CDR3: TGTGCCAGCAGCGTACAACAGGGGGAATACAATGAGCAGTTCTTC. Translating it yields CASSVQQGEYNEQFF.

Only one count was recorded for this clone. The genes are TRBV5-6 and TRBJ2-2, with 9 bases identical to TRBD2. The CDR3 runs to 17 residues. The V gene end was trimmed by 5 bases and the J gene end by 1 base; junction bases not matched to a gene: 9. The germline V gene encodes CDR1 SGHDT and CDR2 YYEEEE. CDR3: CASRKKIAGVNTGELFF. Here the CDR3 DNA reads TGTGCCAGCAGAAAGAAAATAGCGGGAGTGAACACCGGGGAGCTGTTTTTT.

This chain connects TRBV11-3 to TRBJ2-2; no clear D gene. V lost 2 bases to trimming and J lost 4 bases, with 5 bases between them. Germline V gives CDR1 SGHNT, CDR2 YENEEA. The CDR3 consists of 13 residues. CDR3 protein: CASSLRPTGELFF. The CDR3 coding sequence is TGTGCCAGCAGCTTAAGGCCCACCGGGGAGCTGTTTTTT.

V is TRBV19 and J is TRBJ1-2, with unresolved D. The CDR3 is made up of 15 amino acids. Germline V gives CDR1 LNHDA, CDR2 SQIVND (reference sequence). V was cut by 4 bases and J by 0 bases, with 12 bases left in between. The CDR3 sequence is CASSTQGRTNYGYTF. The CDR3 DNA reads as TGTGCCAGTAGTACTCAAGGACGGACTAACTATGGCTACACCTTC.

The chain links TRBV7-8 to TRBJ1-5, with D perhaps matching TRBD1 (5 bases). This CDR3 has 12 amino acids. Trimming took off 3 bases at V and 7 bases at J, with 7 bases between the two ends. Germline values: CDR1 SGHVS, CDR2 FQNEAQ. Here the CDR3 DNA reads TGTGCCAGCAGCTTGACAGTCCAGCCCCAGCATTTT. Encoded protein: CASSLTVQPQHF.

In DNA form, the CDR3 reads TGTGCCAGCAGTTACCATGGGACAGTCTCCGGGGAGCTGTTTTTT. It encodes CASSYHGTVSGELFF. This chain connects TRBV6-5 to TRBJ2-2; 7 bases are a match to TRBD1. Germline V gene lookup returns CDR1 MNHEY and CDR2 SVGAGI. V was pared by 2 bases and J by 6 bases, with 6 bases of the junction left unmatched. The length of the CDR3 is 15 residues.

This chain uses TRBV15 with TRBJ2-1; D unclear. V gave up 0 bases and J gave up 8 bases, with 5 bases separating them. The CDR3 totals 12 residues. Looked up from germline, CDR1 is LNHNV and CDR2 is YYDKDF (reference sequence). The CDR3 region has the DNA TGTGCCACCAGCAGAGAAGTCTATGAGCAGTTCTTC. Its translation: CATSREVYEQFF.

The chain is built from TRBV10-1 and TRBJ2-2; TRBD1 agrees at 8 bases. Unmatched junction bases numbered 5, after V lost 4 bases and J lost 1 base. Germline-derived CDR1 and CDR2 are WNHNN and SYGVQD (reference sequence). The CDR3 loop spans 16 amino acids. The DNA of the CDR3 is TGCGCCAGCAGTGGTACCGGGACAGGGAACACCGGGGAGCTGTTTTTT. It codes for CASSGTGTGNTGELFF.